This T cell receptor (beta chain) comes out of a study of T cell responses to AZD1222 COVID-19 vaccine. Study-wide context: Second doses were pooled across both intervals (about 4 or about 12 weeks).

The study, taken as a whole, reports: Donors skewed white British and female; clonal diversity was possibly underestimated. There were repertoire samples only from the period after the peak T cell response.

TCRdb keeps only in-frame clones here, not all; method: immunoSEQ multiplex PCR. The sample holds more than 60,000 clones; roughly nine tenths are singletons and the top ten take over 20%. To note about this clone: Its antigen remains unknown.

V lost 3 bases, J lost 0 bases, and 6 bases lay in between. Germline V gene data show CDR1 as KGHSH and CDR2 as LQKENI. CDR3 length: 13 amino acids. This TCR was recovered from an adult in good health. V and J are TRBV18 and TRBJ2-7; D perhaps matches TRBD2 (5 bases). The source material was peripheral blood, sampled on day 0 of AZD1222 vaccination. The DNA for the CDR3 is TGTGCCAGCTCACCGGAGGTCTCCTACGAGCAGTACTTC. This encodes CASSPEVSYEQYF.